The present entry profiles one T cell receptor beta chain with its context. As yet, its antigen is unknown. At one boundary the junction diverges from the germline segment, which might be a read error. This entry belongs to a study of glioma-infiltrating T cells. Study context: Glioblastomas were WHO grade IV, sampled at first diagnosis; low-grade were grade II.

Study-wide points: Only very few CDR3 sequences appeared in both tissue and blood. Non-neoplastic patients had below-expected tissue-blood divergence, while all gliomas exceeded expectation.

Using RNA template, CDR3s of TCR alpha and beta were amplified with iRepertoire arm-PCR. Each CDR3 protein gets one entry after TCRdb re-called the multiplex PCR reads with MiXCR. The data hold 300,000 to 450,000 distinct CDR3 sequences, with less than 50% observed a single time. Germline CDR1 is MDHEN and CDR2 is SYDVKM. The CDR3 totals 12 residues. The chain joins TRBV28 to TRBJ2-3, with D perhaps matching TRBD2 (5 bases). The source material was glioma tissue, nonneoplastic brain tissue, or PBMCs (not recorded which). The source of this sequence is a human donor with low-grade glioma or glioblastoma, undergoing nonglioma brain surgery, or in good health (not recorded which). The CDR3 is CASRLASDTQSF. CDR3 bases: TGTGCCAGCCGGCTAGCATCAGATACGCAGTCTTTT. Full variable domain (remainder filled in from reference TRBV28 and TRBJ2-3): DVKVTQSSRYLVKRTGEKVFLECVQDMDHENMFWYRQDPGLGLRLIYFSYDVKMKEKGDIPEGYSVSREKKERFSLILESASTNQTSMYLCASRLASDTQSFGPGTRLTVL.